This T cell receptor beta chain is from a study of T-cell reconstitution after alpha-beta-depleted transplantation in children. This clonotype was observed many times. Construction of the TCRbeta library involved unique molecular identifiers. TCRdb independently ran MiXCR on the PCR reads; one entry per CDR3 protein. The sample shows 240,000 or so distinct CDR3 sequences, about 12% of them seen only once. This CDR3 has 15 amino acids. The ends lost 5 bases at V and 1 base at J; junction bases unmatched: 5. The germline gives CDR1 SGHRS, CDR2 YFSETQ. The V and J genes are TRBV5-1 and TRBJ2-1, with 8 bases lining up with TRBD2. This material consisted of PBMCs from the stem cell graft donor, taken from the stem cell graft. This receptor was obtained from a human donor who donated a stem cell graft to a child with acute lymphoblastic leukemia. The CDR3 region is CASSRTSGSYNEQFF. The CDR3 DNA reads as TGCGCCAGCAGTCGTACTAGCGGATCCTACAATGAGCAGTTCTTC.